This T cell receptor (beta chain) came from a study of cytomegalovirus exposure and HLA in healthy donors. The count of this clone is one. The primer mix had 60 Vbeta and 13 Jbeta primers. Only in-frame clones appear in the TCRdb table, and some are missing; sequencing was by immunoSEQ multiplex PCR. Seen here are fewer than 140,000 clones, roughly four fifths observed once, and the top ten hold roughly 1.6%. Germline loops: CDR1 LGHNA, CDR2 YNFKEQ. The CDR3 has 14 residues. The V end was cut by 1 base, the J end by 5 bases, with 9 bases between. The receptor's source is a man aged 45-65 years in good health and CMV-seronegative. The sample taken for sequencing was PBMCs. This chain joins TRBV4-2 and TRBJ1-5; D is unresolved. CDR3 coding DNA: TGTGCCAGCAGCCAAGGGGTAGCATATCAGCCCCAGCATTTT. Its protein product is CASSQGVAYQPQHF.